The 2 T cell receptor beta chains given below trace back to one sample, sequenced in a study of blood T cell repertoires in COVID-19. The repertoire was sequenced with immunoSEQ multiplex PCR; TCRdb's copy has only in-frame clones and lacks some. The sample holds 130,000 to 150,000 clones; 80% are singletons and the top ten take 10% to 15%. The sequenced sample consisted of peripheral blood. The source is a man in his 60s with active or convalescent COVID-19.

The CDR3 coding sequence is TGTGCCAGCAGCCAAGATAGCGCGACTAGCGGGAGTTCCTACGAGCAGTACTTC. Amino acid sequence: CASSQDSATSGSSYEQYF. The chain recombines TRBV4-2 with TRBJ2-7; TRBD2 aligns across 12 bases. CDR1 is LGHNA, CDR2 YNFKEQ, per germline. J gave up 1 base and V 0 bases, and 7 bases lay outside the gene matches. This CDR3 is 18 amino acids long.

The gene calls are TRBV5-1 and TRBJ2-2, with D hard to call. The CDR3 has 12 amino acids. Germline CDR1 SGHRS, CDR2 YFSETQ. V lost 2 bases and J lost 6, with 5 bases in between. The CDR3: CASSLIAGELFF. DNA for the CDR3: TGCGCCAGCAGCTTAATCGCCGGGGAGCTGTTTTTT.